This T cell receptor (beta chain) came from a study of blood T cell repertoires in COVID-19. This clone was observed a handful of times. The data were produced by immunoSEQ multiplex PCR, yet TCRdb's version contains in-frame clones alone and is incomplete. This sample has 350,000 to 400,000 clones, with roughly 87% found just once. This clonotype originated in a woman in her twenties or thirties who had recovered from COVID-19. Sequenced: PBMCs or T cells enriched from blood (not recorded which).

CDR3 nucleotides: TGTGCCAGCAGTCGGGGGGCACCCGCCTATGGCTACACCTTC. The encoded protein is CASSRGAPAYGYTF. The chain combines TRBV2 with TRBJ1-2; D is perhaps TRBD1 (6 bases). CDR3 length: 14 amino acids. From germline, CDR1 is SNHLY and CDR2 FYNNEI. V lost 5 bases, J lost 4 bases, and 14 bases lay in between.